These 9 T cell receptor beta chains were all obtained from the same sample, sequenced in a study of T cell repertoires in cytomegalovirus infection. Using its own MiXCR run on the reads, TCRdb lists one record per CDR3 protein. The table shows some 600,000 distinct CDR3 sequences, with around 24% occurring only once. Material: CD8+ T cells from PBMCs. The origin of the receptors is a human donor in good health (CMV status not recorded). Some clones in this sample may be carry-over from other donors' samples.

This chain uses TRBV7-9 with TRBJ1-2; 7 nucleotides agree with TRBD1. CDR1 is SEHNR, CDR2 FQNEAQ, per germline (reference sequence). The CDR3 loop spans 16 amino acids. The V and J ends lost 5 bases and 2 bases, in that order; junction bases with no gene match: 11. CDR3 loop: CASSPGQALANYGYTF. The CDR3 region has the DNA TGTGCCAGCAGCCCCGGACAGGCATTAGCAAACTATGGCTACACCTTC.

This clonotype was detected ten times or more. The CDR3 here is CASSPDRIQETQYF. In nucleotides, the CDR3 is TGTGCCAGCAGTCCGGACAGGATCCAAGAGACCCAGTACTTC. The V call is TRBV25-1, the J call TRBJ2-5; TRBD1 matches at 7 bases. The germline CDR1 and CDR2 sequences are MGHDK and SYGVNS. The junction had 4 bases not matched to a gene; V was cut back by 5 bases and J by 1 base. The CDR3 contains 14 residues.

This clonotype was observed a handful of times. The chain carries TRBV5-1 and TRBJ2-1; 10 bases line up with TRBD1. V was pared by 4 bases and J by 3 bases, with 7 bases of the junction left unmatched. The length of the CDR3 is 16 residues. From germline, CDR1 is SGHRS and CDR2 YFSETQ. DNA for the CDR3: TGCGCCAGCAGCAAAACCGGGACAGGGGTCTACAATGAGCAGTTCTTC. This encodes CASSKTGTGVYNEQFF.

The chain joins TRBV7-6 to TRBJ2-1; TRBD2 agrees at 12 bases. The CDR3 is made up of 16 amino acids. Germline loops: CDR1 SGHVS, CDR2 FNYEAQ. V lost 5 bases, J lost 6 bases, and 8 bases stayed unmatched. The CDR3 region is CASSDPSGGALNEQFF. DNA of the CDR3: TGTGCCAGCAGCGATCCTAGCGGGGGGGCTCTCAATGAGCAGTTCTTC.

Comment on this clonotype: One end of the junction varies from germline; a read error may be responsible. This chain links TRBV19 with TRBJ1-5, with no clear D. The CDR3 extends over 13 amino acids. In germline, CDR1 is LNHDA, CDR2 SQIVND (reference sequence). The CDR3 sequence is CASSIARLRPQHF. Here the CDR3 DNA reads TGTGCCAGTAGCATAGCACGGCTTCGGCCCCAGCATTTT.

This clonotype occurred a few times. The chain links TRBV27 to TRBJ2-5; 8 bases map to TRBD1. This CDR3 comprises 13 residues. V was pared by 6 bases and J by 6 bases, with 6 bases of the junction left unmatched. Germline lookup yields CDR1 MNHEY and CDR2 SMNVEV (reference sequence). CDR3 DNA sequence: TGTGCCAGCAGAGGGGGACAGGTGAAGACCCAGTACTTC. It translates to CASRGGQVKTQYF.

This clonotype showed up just a few times. The chain employs TRBV15 and TRBJ2-7; D tentatively fits TRBD1 or TRBD2 (5 bases each). The CDR3 consists of 14 residues. Trimming left V 5 bases short and J 9 bases short, with 20 bases between. Germline CDR1 LNHNV, CDR2 YYDKDF (reference sequence). This CDR3 reads CATSPLRQGTGQYV. In DNA, the CDR3 is TGTGCCACCAGCCCGCTGCGACAAGGGACGGGGCAGTACGTC.

There are a few counts of this clonotype. CDR3 sequence: CSARDRAPERGRWNTEAFF. CDR3 bases: TGCAGTGCTAGAGATCGGGCCCCTGAAAGGGGGCGGTGGAACACTGAAGCTTTCTTT. This rearrangement joins TRBV20-1 to TRBJ1-1; 7 nucleotides align to TRBD1. J lost 1 base, V lost 0 bases, and 17 bases had no gene match. The CDR3 has 19 amino acids. The germline CDR1 and CDR2 sequences are DFQATT and SNEGSKA (reference sequence).

Note on this clonotype: One junction end does not reproduce the germline sequence, and a read error may be involved. The V gene is TRBV20-1, the J gene TRBJ2-3; 10 bases agree with TRBD2. The CDR3 runs 13 residues. Germline lookup yields CDR1 DFQATT and CDR2 SNEGSKA (reference sequence). In DNA, the CDR3 is TGCAGTTCTAGCGGGGGCCGCACAGATACGCAGTATTTT. It is translated as CSSSGGRTDTQYF.